These 20 T cell receptor beta chains were sequenced from one sample in a study of shared clonotypes between healthy human individuals. Method: immunoSEQ multiplex PCR; TCRdb's copy keeps in-frame clones and lacks some. The sample contains fewer than 650,000 clones, over 65% of which appear only once. Sequencing was done on a sample of PBMCs. Receptors originate from a woman in her forties in good health. Some clones in this sample may be carry-over from other donors' samples.

V is TRBV5-1 and J is TRBJ2-2, with 8 bases that match TRBD1. Trimming cost V 0 bases and J 6 bases; bases outside gene matches: 10. CDR3 length equals 17 residues. Germline values: CDR1 SGHRS, CDR2 YFSETQ. CDR3 nucleotide sequence: TGCGCCAGCAGCTTGGCCGGACAGGGTTTAGTCGCCGGGGAGCTGTTTTTT. Protein sequence: CASSLAGQGLVAGELFF.

As DNA, the CDR3 is TGTGCCAGCAGCCGCCGAATCGCGGGAGGAACTAGCACAGATACGCAGTATTTT. This sequence encodes CASSRRIAGGTSTDTQYF. The chain employs TRBV7-3 and TRBJ2-3; 8 nucleotides line up with TRBD2. Germline CDR1 reads SGHTA; CDR2 reads FQGTGA. The CDR3 contains 18 residues. The junction had 13 bases not matched to a gene; V was cut back by 5 bases and J by 0 bases.

This clone appeared once. J is TRBJ1-2 and V is TRBV29-1; D not certain. The CDR3 consists of 13 residues. Germline assignment: CDR1 SQVTM and CDR2 ANQGSEA. The V gene lost 5 bases and the J gene lost 0 bases, with 10 bases spanning the gap. The CDR3 loop is CSVFVGTNYGYTF. The CDR3 DNA follows: TGCAGCGTTTTTGTAGGGACTAACTATGGCTACACCTTC.

The chain recombines TRBV7-3 with TRBJ2-2; 7 bases are a match to TRBD1. V shed 1 base and J 1 base; nucleotides not matched to a gene: 0. The CDR3 extends over 15 amino acids. Per the germline V gene, CDR1 is SGHTA and CDR2 is FQGTGA. This chain's CDR3 is CASSLRDRNTGELFF. CDR3 sequence (DNA): TGTGCCAGCAGCTTAAGGGACAGGAACACCGGGGAGCTGTTTTTT.

V and J are TRBV5-1 and TRBJ2-3; no clear D gene. CDR3 length: 16 residues. The germline V and J ends were trimmed by 0 bases and 6 bases, with 17 bases remaining between them. The germline CDR1 and CDR2 sequences are SGHRS and YFSETQ. CDR3: CASSLEGRLFVDTQYF. For the CDR3, the DNA is TGCGCCAGCAGCTTGGAGGGCAGACTCTTTGTGGATACGCAGTATTTT.

The chain couples TRBV11-2 to TRBJ2-1; a possible D gene is TRBD1 (5 bases). Trimming left V 5 bases short and J 10 bases short, with 15 bases between. Germline values: CDR1 SGHAT, CDR2 FQNNGV. This CDR3 region has 13 residues. The CDR3 DNA reads TGTGCCAGCAGCGTCCGACTGGCAGGGGAGCAGTTCTTC. This translates into CASSVRLAGEQFF. The full variable domain, its missing parts supplied by reference TRBV11-2 and TRBJ2-1, is EAGVAQSPRYKIIEKRQSVAFWCNPISGHATLYWYQQILGQGPKLLIQFQNNGVVDDSQLPKDRFSAERLKGVDSTLKIQPAKLEDSAVYLCASSVRLAGEQFFGPGTRLTVL.

As concerns this clone: The junction departs from the called germline gene at one end, perhaps through a read error. The rearrangement links TRBV7-7 to TRBJ2-7; D not resolved. The CDR3 runs 15 residues. CDR1 SSHAT and CDR2 FNYEAQ come from the germline V gene (reference sequence). The CDR3 region is CASSFNAAPAYEQYF. As DNA, the CDR3 is TGTGCTAGCAGCTTCAACGCCGCCCCAGCTTACGAGCAGTACTTC.

This rearrangement joins TRBV7-2 to TRBJ1-2; D uncertain. Germline lookup yields CDR1 SGHTA and CDR2 FQGNSA. V was pared by 1 base and J by 4 bases, with 7 bases between. The CDR3 loop spans 13 amino acids. The CDR3 DNA reads TGTGCCAGCAGCTTAGGGACGGGCTATGGCTACACCTTC. It specifies CASSLGTGYGYTF. The full variable domain, its missing parts supplied by reference TRBV7-2 and TRBJ1-2, is GAGVSQSPSNKVTEKGKDVELRCDPISGHTALYWYRQSLGQGLEFLIYFQGNSAPDKSGLPSDRFSAERTGGSVSTLTIQRTQQEDSAVYLCASSLGTGYGYTFGSGTRLTVV.

This clone has only a few counts. The rearrangement joins TRBV30 to TRBJ2-3, with TRBD2 identical over 11 bases. CDR3 size: 14 residues. Germline values: CDR1 GTSNPN, CDR2 SVGIG (reference sequence). The trim removed 5 bases at V and 6 bases at J, leaving 7 bases unmatched. CDR3 loop: CAWESSGRADTQYF. CDR3 DNA: TGTGCCTGGGAGAGTAGCGGGAGGGCTGATACGCAGTATTTT.

For this clone: The DNA is left out, because the CDR3 cannot be placed on it with certainty; the CDR3 is given as TCRdb lists it. The chain links TRBV10-3 to TRBJ1-1. 13 amino acids form the CDR3, both terminal residues included. Germline V gene lookup returns CDR1 ENHRY and CDR2 SYGVKD. The CDR3 is CAISTSDGTEAFF.

On this clone itself: One base away lies a much larger clone, so this may be a sequencing read error. As DNA, the CDR3 is TGTGCCAGCAGAGGGGTTATGAACACTGAAGCTTTCTTT. Protein: CASRGVMNTEAFF. The V call is TRBV5-6, the J call TRBJ1-1; TRBD1 might be the D (5 bases). This CDR3 is 13 amino acids long. From germline, CDR1 is SGHDT and CDR2 YYEEEE. Trimming took 5 bases from V and 0 from J, leaving 8 bases between them.

Turning to this clone: The same CDR3 is also encoded by other DNA sequences in this sample. The rearrangement joins TRBV19 to TRBJ2-7, with D unresolved. Germline CDR1 LNHDA, CDR2 SQIVND (reference sequence). The CDR3 has 12 amino acids. V was pared by 3 bases and J by 1 base, with 4 bases between. CDR3 in DNA: TGTGCCAGTAGTATTGATTCCTACGAGCAGTACTTC. Protein: CASSIDSYEQYF. Drawing the rest from reference TRBV19 and TRBJ2-7, the complete variable domain is DGGITQSPKYLFRKEGQNVTLSCEQNLNHDAMYWYRQDPGQGLRLIYYSQIVNDFQKGDIAEGYSVSREKKESFPLTVTSAQKNPTAFYLCASSIDSYEQYFGPGTRLTVT.

CDR3 region: CASSQSDSPLSYGYTF. DNA of the CDR3: TGCGCCAGCAGCCAATCTGACAGTCCCTTAAGCTATGGCTACACCTTC. The rearrangement joins TRBV4-1 to TRBJ1-2, with a possible D match to TRBD1 (5 bases). The germline V gene encodes CDR1 MGHRA and CDR2 YSYEKL. This CDR3 spans 16 amino acids. Trimming stripped 2 bases from V and 4 bases from J, with 17 bases between.

The chain is built from TRBV2 and TRBJ2-2, with 9 bases lining up with TRBD1. Germline assignment: CDR1 SNHLY and CDR2 FYNNEI. The ends lost 6 bases at V and 4 bases at J; junction bases unmatched: 9. This CDR3 is built from 16 residues. In DNA, the CDR3 is TGTGCCAGCAGCCTGAGGGGGACAGGGTTCACCGGGGAGCTGTTTTTT. This codes for CASSLRGTGFTGELFF.

The chain combines TRBV28 with TRBJ2-7; D uncertain. V shed 3 bases and J shed 2 bases, with 5 bases lying between them. Per the germline V gene, CDR1 is MDHEN and CDR2 is SYDVKM. There are 12 residues in the CDR3. CDR3 coding DNA: TGTGCCAGCAGTTTTAGTCCCTACGAGCAGTACTTC. Translating it yields CASSFSPYEQYF.

The genes are TRBV28 and TRBJ2-2; D might be TRBD1 (5 bases). Deletions cut 3 bases from V and 4 bases from J, with 9 bases between. The CDR3 has 14 amino acids. Per the germline V gene, CDR1 is MDHEN and CDR2 is SYDVKM. CDR3 region: CASSFQGGTGELFF. In DNA, the CDR3 is TGTGCCAGCAGTTTTCAGGGTGGCACCGGGGAGCTGTTTTTT.

The table lists this clone with many counts. The CDR3 region has the DNA TGTGCCAGCAGCTTTGTTATCACCGGGGAGCTGTTTTTT. Its protein is CASSFVITGELFF. The chain couples TRBV5-6 to TRBJ2-2; D is uncertain. CDR1 SGHDT and CDR2 YYEEEE come from the germline V gene. V lost 2 bases, J lost 4 bases, and 6 bases lay in between. CDR3 size: 13 residues.

The J gene is TRBJ2-4, the V gene TRBV5-6; TRBD1 matches 10 bases. V lost 4 bases to trimming and J lost 3 bases; unmatched junction nucleotides: 4. The CDR3 contains 15 residues. Per germline, CDR1 SGHDT and CDR2 YYEEEE. CDR3 sequence (DNA): TGTGCCAGCAGCGGAGGACAGGGGGTCAAAAACATTCAGTACTTC. Its protein product is CASSGGQGVKNIQYF. Filled out from reference TRBV5-6 and TRBJ2-4, the complete variable domain reads DAGVTQSPTHLIKTRGQQVTLRCSPKSGHDTVSWYQQALGQGPQFIFQYYEEEERQRGNFPDRFSGHQFPNYSSELNVNALLLGDSALYLCASSGGQGVKNIQYFGAGTRLSVL.

V gene TRBV4-2 combines with J gene TRBJ2-3, with D possibly matching TRBD2 (7 bases). The V gene lost 1 base and the J gene lost 0 bases, with 14 bases spanning the gap. Germline V gives CDR1 LGHNA, CDR2 YNFKEQ. The CDR3 has 17 residues. This CDR3 is CASSQGEGGPSTDTQYF. The CDR3 DNA sequence: TGTGCCAGCAGCCAAGGGGAGGGGGGACCTAGCACAGATACGCAGTATTTT.

The chain recombines TRBV6-5 with TRBJ2-1; no firm D call. V lost 2 bases, J lost 0 bases, and 8 bases lay in between. The CDR3 contains 15 residues. Looked up from germline, CDR1 is MNHEY and CDR2 is SVGAGI. The CDR3 DNA follows: TGTGCCAGCAGTTACAAGAGAAACTCCTACAATGAGCAGTTCTTC. Residues: CASSYKRNSYNEQFF.